A few counts support the clone carrying this T cell receptor (beta chain). As handled by the study authors: Using reference gene primer amplification, nucleated cell counts were estimated. The protocol was immunoSEQ multiplex PCR, while the TCRdb copy is restricted to in-frame clones and leaves out a portion. V, J and clone size reflect that table, while D and trimming were determined from the DNA. The sample has a few hundred thousand clones, about nine tenths seen once; the top ten hold about 4.6%. The data stem from a study of blood T cell repertoires in COVID-19. Participants reported their clinical history, and cohort assignment relied on those reports. This CDR3 has 16 residues. V was clipped by 0 bases and J by 4 bases; unmatched bases: 6. The germline gives CDR1 MGHRA, CDR2 YSYEKL.

V is TRBV4-1 and J is TRBJ1-5, with 7 nucleotides matching TRBD1. Sequences were obtained from PBMCs or T cells enriched from blood (not recorded which). The source of this sequence is a young man who had recovered from COVID-19. The CDR3 DNA follows: TGCGCCAGCAGCCAAGATGGTTCAGGGGGTAATCAGCCCCAGCATTTT. Its protein product is CASSQDGSGGNQPQHF.